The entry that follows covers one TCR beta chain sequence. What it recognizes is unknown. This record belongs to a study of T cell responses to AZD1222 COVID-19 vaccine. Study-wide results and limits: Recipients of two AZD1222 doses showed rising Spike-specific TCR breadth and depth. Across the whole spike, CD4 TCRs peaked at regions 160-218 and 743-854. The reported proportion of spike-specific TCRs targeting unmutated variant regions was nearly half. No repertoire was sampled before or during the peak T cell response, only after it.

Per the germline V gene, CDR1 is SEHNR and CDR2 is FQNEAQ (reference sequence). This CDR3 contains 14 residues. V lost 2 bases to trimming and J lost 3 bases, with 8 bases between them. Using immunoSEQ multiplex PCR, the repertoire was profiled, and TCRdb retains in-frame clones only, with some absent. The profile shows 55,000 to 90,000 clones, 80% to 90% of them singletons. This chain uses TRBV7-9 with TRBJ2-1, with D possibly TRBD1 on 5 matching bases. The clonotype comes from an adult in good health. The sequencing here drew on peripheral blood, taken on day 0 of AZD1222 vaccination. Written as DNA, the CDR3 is TGTGCCAGCAGCTTACAGACAGTCTACAATGAGCAGTTCTTC. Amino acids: CASSLQTVYNEQFF.